The 9 T cell receptor beta chains reported below all come from one sample, sequenced in a study of blood T cell repertoires in COVID-19. Some clones are missing from TCRdb's copy, which holds only in-frame ones; the method was immunoSEQ multiplex PCR. The table includes tens of thousands of clones, almost 85% detected once. The specimen sequenced was peripheral blood. The origin of the receptors is a human donor in a cohort sampled during active COVID-19.

The chain uses TRBV28 and TRBJ2-2; 8 positions agree with TRBD2. This CDR3 has 15 amino acids. The junction had 6 bases not matched to a gene; V was cut back by 7 bases and J by 2 bases. Germline CDR1 and CDR2: MDHEN and SYDVKM. The CDR3 DNA is TGTGCCAGCACTCGGGGGGGGTCAAACACCGGGGAGCTGTTTTTT. It encodes CASTRGGSNTGELFF.

V is TRBV6-5 and J is TRBJ2-7; D not resolved. In germline, CDR1 is MNHEY, CDR2 SVGAGI. Trimming left V 6 bases short and J 6 bases short, with 12 bases between. The length of the CDR3 is 12 residues. The CDR3 region is CASRDPAVEQYF. The DNA for the CDR3 is TGTGCCAGCAGGGATCCCGCGGTCGAGCAGTACTTC.

This chain links TRBV7-9 with TRBJ2-3; 7 bases fit TRBD2. Germline lookup yields CDR1 SEHNR and CDR2 FQNEAQ (reference sequence). CDR3 length: 16 amino acids. V trimming: 7 bases; J trimming: 3 bases; junction bases outside the gene matches: 13. CDR3 sequence: CASTFLGGSGTDTQYF. Here the CDR3 DNA reads TGTGCCAGCACCTTTCTGGGGGGGTCGGGGACAGATACGCAGTATTTT.

V gene TRBV5-5 combines with J gene TRBJ1-1; D not resolved. The CDR3 has 16 amino acids. Trimming stripped 5 bases from V and 1 base from J, with 18 bases between. The germline V gene has CDR1 SGHKS and CDR2 YYEKEE (reference sequence). The CDR3 region has the DNA TGTGCCAGCAGGTTTCAATCCCGGGTCCCGAACACTGAAGCTTTCTTT. Amino acids: CASRFQSRVPNTEAFF.

The J gene is TRBJ1-1, the V gene TRBV5-1, with D uncertain. Germline-derived CDR1 and CDR2 are SGHRS and YFSETQ. The CDR3 length is 14 residues. Trimming removed 3 bases from V and 1 base from J, with 10 bases in between. As DNA, the CDR3 is TGCGCCAGCAGCTACGAGGGCAGGAACACTGAAGCTTTCTTT. Its translation is CASSYEGRNTEAFF.

V usage is TRBV7-2 and J usage is TRBJ2-5; 12 nucleotides match TRBD2. Per the germline V gene, CDR1 is SGHTA and CDR2 is FQGNSA. CDR3 length equals 16 residues. V dropped 5 bases and J dropped 5; count of bases not matched to a gene: 9. The CDR3 nucleotides are TGTGCCAGCAGCCGTTCTAGCGGGGGGGCGGGTGAGACCCAGTACTTC. This encodes CASSRSSGGAGETQYF. Filled out from reference TRBV7-2 and TRBJ2-5, the complete variable domain reads GAGVSQSPSNKVTEKGKDVELRCDPISGHTALYWYRQSLGQGLEFLIYFQGNSAPDKSGLPSDRFSAERTGGSVSTLTIQRTQQEDSAVYLCASSRSSGGAGETQYFGPGTRLLVL.

This chain links TRBV5-1 with TRBJ1-4, with D unresolved. V lost 4 bases and J lost 3, with 13 bases in between. The CDR3 is 15 amino acids. The V gene's germline CDR1 is SGHRS and CDR2 YFSETQ. The CDR3 DNA reads TGCGCCAGCAGCGCACTCCGTGAGGCTAATGAAAAACTGTTTTTT. Protein product: CASSALREANEKLFF.

The chain links TRBV11-3 to TRBJ2-2; maybe TRBD1 (5 bases). The CDR3 has 18 amino acids. Germline V CDR1 and CDR2: SGHNT, YENEEA. The V end was cut by 5 bases, the J end by 5 bases, with 24 bases between. CDR3 DNA: TGTGCCAGCAGCCCCAACCGAGACAGAGATTTTGGAACCGGGGAGCTGTTTTTT. It encodes CASSPNRDRDFGTGELFF.

The rearrangement uses TRBV5-6 and TRBJ1-6; 7 nucleotides align to TRBD1. CDR1 is SGHDT and CDR2 is YYEEEE in the germline V gene. The V and J ends lost 5 bases and 8 bases, in that order; junction bases with no gene match: 13. The CDR3 is 16 residues long. The CDR3 here is CASRTGTAPLDSPLHF. CDR3 DNA: TGTGCCAGCAGAACCGGGACAGCTCCGTTAGATTCACCCCTCCACTTT.